The 15 T cell receptor beta chains presented below share a single source sample, sequenced in a study of shared clonotypes between healthy human individuals. Only in-frame clones appear in the TCRdb table, and some are missing; sequencing was by immunoSEQ multiplex PCR. The repertoire holds approximately 1.5 million clones, with 98% as singletons. The sequenced material came from naive CD4+ T cells sorted from blood. Subset indicated: CD45RA+ positively selected. These receptors all stem from a man aged 25-45 years in good health.

The genes are TRBV18 and TRBJ2-1; 10 bases are a match to TRBD2. The CDR3 spans 16 residues. The V segment lost 2 bases and the J segment 3 bases; nucleotides outside the gene matches: 4. Germline V CDR1 and CDR2: KGHSH, LQKENI. This CDR3 is CASSPFSSGSYNEQFF. The DNA of the CDR3 is TGTGCCAGCTCACCATTTTCTAGCGGGAGCTACAATGAGCAGTTCTTC.

V and J are TRBV28 and TRBJ2-5; D gene uncertain. The germline V gene encodes CDR1 MDHEN and CDR2 SYDVKM. This CDR3 has 16 residues. V shed 9 bases and J shed 0 bases, with 20 bases lying between them. In DNA form, the CDR3 reads TGTGCCAGTCAGCCTAAGTGGCCCCGGTACCAAGAGACCCAGTACTTC. It specifies CASQPKWPRYQETQYF.

The V call is TRBV5-6, the J call TRBJ2-7; 11 bases fit TRBD2. Per the germline V gene, CDR1 is SGHDT and CDR2 is YYEEEE. J gave up 4 bases and V 3 bases, and 3 bases lay outside the gene matches. There are 14 residues in the CDR3. The CDR3 bases are TGTGCCAGCAGCTATAGCGGGAGGGCGTACGAGCAGTACTTC. Encoded protein: CASSYSGRAYEQYF.

The chain employs TRBV5-1 and TRBJ1-3, with 7 bases lining up with TRBD1. Losses at the gene ends were 4 bases for V and 0 bases for J; bases not matched to a gene: 7. CDR3 length: 16 amino acids. The germline V gene has CDR1 SGHRS and CDR2 YFSETQ. The CDR3 loop reads CASSRQTGSSGNTIYF. CDR3 bases: TGCGCCAGCAGCCGACAGACAGGGAGCTCTGGAAACACCATATATTTT. Variable domain in full (rest from reference TRBV5-1 and TRBJ1-3): KAGVTQTPRYLIKTRGQQVTLSCSPISGHRSVSWYQQTPGQGLQFLFEYFSETQRNKGNFPGRFSGRQFSNSRSEMNVSTLELGDSALYLCASSRQTGSSGNTIYFGEGSWLTVV.

Notes on this clone: Other nucleotide sequences in the sample specify the same CDR3. The chain carries TRBV7-9 and TRBJ1-1; D possibly corresponds to TRBD1 (6 bases). CDR1 is SEHNR and CDR2 is FQNEAQ in the germline V gene (reference sequence). The CDR3 totals 15 residues. The germline V and J ends were trimmed by 1 base and 1 base, with 10 bases remaining between them. The CDR3 here is CASSLGGQKNTEAFF. For the CDR3, the DNA is TGTGCCAGCAGCTTAGGAGGACAGAAGAACACTGAAGCTTTCTTT.

In DNA form, the CDR3 reads TGCGCCAGCAGCCAAGCTATCATAGAGACCCAGTACTTC. Its protein product is CASSQAIIETQYF. The gene calls are TRBV4-1 and TRBJ2-5; D is uncertain. CDR3 size: 13 residues. CDR1 is MGHRA, CDR2 YSYEKL, per germline. Trimming took 1 base from V and 4 from J, leaving 7 bases between them.

This clone was observed a single time. This chain links TRBV5-4 with TRBJ2-3, with D hard to call. Trimming removed 4 bases from V and 5 bases from J, with 5 bases in between. Germline lookup yields CDR1 SGHNT and CDR2 YYREEE (reference sequence). The CDR3 is 11 residues long. The CDR3, as DNA: TGTGCCAGCAGCCGTAGAGATACGCAGTATTTT. Translating it yields CASSRRDTQYF.

The rearrangement uses TRBV5-1 and TRBJ1-5; D ambiguous. V was cut by 7 bases and J by 6 bases, with 20 bases left in between. In germline, CDR1 is SGHRS, CDR2 YFSETQ. There are 15 residues in the CDR3. The CDR3 nucleotides read TGCGCCAGCGCACCTACAGAGTTAATAGGTCAGCCCCAGCATTTT. Translated: CASAPTELIGQPQHF.

The chain recombines TRBV7-9 with TRBJ1-1; unclear D gene. Germline CDR1 reads SEHNR; CDR2 reads FQNEAQ (reference sequence). Deletions cut 11 bases from V and 2 bases from J, with 21 bases between. CDR3 length: 15 residues. The DNA of the CDR3 is TGTGCCGCCGTAAGGGCCCGTTGGTCTAACACTGAAGCTTTCTTT. This encodes CAAVRARWSNTEAFF.

J is TRBJ2-5 and V is TRBV2; D gene ambiguous. The CDR3 spans 14 residues. V was cut by 3 bases and J by 5 bases, with 13 bases left in between. The V gene's germline CDR1 is SNHLY and CDR2 FYNNEI. CDR3 loop: CASSERLEWETQYF. The DNA of the CDR3 is TGTGCCAGCAGTGAGAGGCTAGAGTGGGAGACCCAGTACTTC.

As to this clone: In the same sample, other DNA sequences code for this CDR3. The genes are TRBV28 and TRBJ2-2; D is uncertain. CDR1 is MDHEN, CDR2 SYDVKM, per germline. This CDR3 spans 10 amino acids. The V end was cut by 6 bases, the J end by 4 bases, with 0 bases between. CDR3 protein: CASSTGELFF. For the CDR3, the DNA is TGTGCCAGCAGCACCGGGGAGCTGTTTTTT.

This sequence joins TRBV7-8 and TRBJ2-1; 7 nucleotides agree with TRBD2. After removal of 4 bases from V and 3 bases from J, the junction contained 15 bases not matched to a gene. CDR1 and CDR2 from the germline V gene are SGHVS and FQNEAQ. The CDR3 length is 18 residues. The CDR3: CASSSRRGASGVYNEQFF. The DNA of the CDR3 is TGTGCCAGCAGCTCCAGACGTGGGGCTAGCGGAGTCTACAATGAGCAGTTCTTC.

The rearrangement uses TRBV5-1 and TRBJ2-3, with TRBD1 matching over 7 bases. The CDR3 contains 15 residues. The ends lost 2 bases at V and 6 bases at J; junction bases unmatched: 9. Germline V CDR1 and CDR2: SGHRS, YFSETQ. Here the CDR3 reads CASSFESGGADTQYF. As DNA, the CDR3 is TGCGCCAGCAGCTTCGAGTCAGGGGGAGCCGATACGCAGTATTTT.

The chain joins TRBV7-2 to TRBJ1-2, with D uncertain. Trimming removed 1 base at V and 6 bases at J, with 9 bases between. CDR3 length: 13 amino acids. Germline V CDR1 and CDR2: SGHTA, FQGNSA. For the CDR3, the DNA is TGTGCCAGCAGCTTAGAAGGAATCCATGGCTACACCTTC. Protein: CASSLEGIHGYTF.

The rearrangement links TRBV2 to TRBJ2-5; 9 bases line up with TRBD2. This CDR3 spans 15 amino acids. Losses at the gene ends were 3 bases for V and 7 bases for J; bases not matched to a gene: 9. In germline, CDR1 is SNHLY, CDR2 FYNNEI. The CDR3 loop reads CASSDWREGTGTQYF. The CDR3, as DNA: TGTGCCAGCAGTGATTGGCGGGAGGGGACGGGGACCCAGTACTTC.